This passage covers 32 T cell receptor beta chains from one sample sequenced in a study of control samples from healthy donors and cancer patients. Libraries were prepared by immunoSEQ multiplex PCR; TCRdb keeps only in-frame clonotypes and omits some of them. The sample holds 55,000 to 70,000 clones; around 89% are singletons and the top ten take over 5%. The sequencing sample was made of PBMCs. The source is a man aged 55 to 70 with colorectal cancer.

The chain has TRBV2 and TRBJ2-5, with 11 bases identical to TRBD2. The CDR3 totals 15 residues. The trim removed 7 bases at V and 1 base at J, leaving 5 bases unmatched. CDR1 SNHLY and CDR2 FYNNEI come from the germline V gene. CDR3 bases: TGTGCCAGCACCCCTAGCGGGGGGCTCCAAGAGACCCAGTACTTC. It specifies CASTPSGGLQETQYF.

V gene TRBV9 combines with J gene TRBJ2-1, with D tentatively TRBD2 (5 bases). Trimming took 4 bases from V and 0 from J, leaving 14 bases between them. This CDR3 is 16 amino acids long. Looked up from germline, CDR1 is SGDLS and CDR2 is YYNGEE. The CDR3 is CASSPRADGSYNEQFF. DNA of the CDR3: TGTGCCAGCAGCCCCAGAGCGGACGGCTCCTACAATGAGCAGTTCTTC.

V is TRBV4-2 and J is TRBJ1-2; D perhaps matches TRBD1 (6 bases). Trimming stripped 6 bases from V and 5 bases from J, with 22 bases between. The CDR3 loop spans 16 amino acids. The germline CDR1 and CDR2 sequences are LGHNA and YNFKEQ. For the CDR3, the DNA is TGTGCCAGCAGGCGCGATTACGGACAGAGGGTATATGGCTACACCTTC. This codes for CASRRDYGQRVYGYTF.

This clone appeared a single time. J is TRBJ2-3 and V is TRBV5-1; TRBD2 is a possible D gene (5 bases). Trimming took off 0 bases at V and 1 base at J, with 9 bases between the two ends. This CDR3 has 15 residues. Germline V gives CDR1 SGHRS, CDR2 YFSETQ. The CDR3, as DNA: TGCGCCAGCAGCTTGGGCCCGCGGGGCACAGATACGCAGTATTTT. This sequence encodes CASSLGPRGTDTQYF.

The chain recombines TRBV28 with TRBJ2-2, with D uncertain. The germline V gene has CDR1 MDHEN and CDR2 SYDVKM. V lost 7 bases to trimming and J lost 8 bases, with 8 bases between them. This CDR3 spans 11 amino acids. CDR3 coding DNA: TGTGCCAGCACCCGTGTTGGGGAGCTGTTTTTT. Its translation: CASTRVGELFF.

In its sample, this clone was seen a few times. The chain employs TRBV2 and TRBJ2-7; maybe TRBD2 (5 bases). CDR1 is SNHLY and CDR2 is FYNNEI in the germline V gene. The CDR3 is 13 amino acids. Trimming took off 4 bases at V and 7 bases at J, with 14 bases between the two ends. The CDR3 nucleotides are TGTGCCAGCAGTGTGATACAGCCGGGGGAGCAGTACTTC. Protein sequence: CASSVIQPGEQYF.

The CDR3 protein is CASSLKGEQFF. The CDR3 DNA sequence: TGTGCCAGCAGTTTAAAGGGTGAGCAGTTCTTC. The J gene is TRBJ2-1, the V gene TRBV28; D uncertain. The CDR3 is 11 residues long. Trimming left V 2 bases short and J 9 bases short, with 5 bases between. CDR1 MDHEN and CDR2 SYDVKM come from the germline V gene.

The chain joins TRBV11-2 to TRBJ2-7; no reliable D call. Trimming removed 5 bases at V and 5 bases at J, with 10 bases between. Per the germline V gene, CDR1 is SGHAT and CDR2 is FQNNGV. The CDR3 contains 12 residues. Here the CDR3 DNA reads TGTGCCAGCAGCCCCCGAAGGGACGAGCAGTACTTC. Protein product: CASSPRRDEQYF.

The chain links TRBV19 to TRBJ2-3; D is possibly TRBD2 (5 bases). V lost 7 bases to trimming and J lost 3 bases, with 14 bases between them. Germline lookup yields CDR1 LNHDA and CDR2 SQIVND (reference sequence). The CDR3 length is 14 residues. The CDR3 DNA follows: TGTGCCAGTAAGGCTCGGGGTGGAACAGATACGCAGTATTTT. Translation gives CASKARGGTDTQYF.

V usage is TRBV28 and J usage is TRBJ2-1; 8 bases line up with TRBD1. This CDR3 is built from 15 residues. Losses at the gene ends were 10 bases for V and 4 bases for J; bases not matched to a gene: 12. Per germline, CDR1 MDHEN and CDR2 SYDVKM. The DNA for the CDR3 is TGTGCCACTTCACCTGGACAGGGTATATACAATGAGCAGTTCTTC. Encoded protein: CATSPGQGIYNEQFF.

The rearrangement links TRBV2 to TRBJ2-7, with 11 bases identical to TRBD1. This CDR3 contains 16 residues. Germline values: CDR1 SNHLY, CDR2 FYNNEI. With V trimmed by 10 bases and J by 8 bases, 19 bases remained unmatched. CDR3 nucleotides: TGTGCCACCCAGATAGGAGGGGGGACAGGGGGTTTCAAGCAGTACTTC. Translating it yields CATQIGGGTGGFKQYF. Together with reference TRBV2 and TRBJ2-7, the CDR3 gives the full variable domain: EPEVTQTPSHQVTQMGQEVILRCVPISNHLYFYWYRQILGQKVEFLVSFYNNEISEKSEIFDDQFSVERPDGSNFTLKIRSTKLEDSAMYFCATQIGGGTGGFKQYFGPGTRLTVT.

CDR3 sequence (DNA): TGTGCCATCATAGGTCCAGGTAAGAACATTCAGTACTTC. Protein sequence: CAIIGPGKNIQYF. This rearrangement joins TRBV10-3 to TRBJ2-4; D remains ambiguous. CDR3 size: 13 residues. V was pared by 7 bases and J by 7 bases, with 14 bases between. Germline CDR1 and CDR2: ENHRY and SYGVKD.

The chain combines TRBV18 with TRBJ2-7, with D perhaps matching TRBD1 (6 bases). V was clipped by 3 bases and J by 0 bases, with 9 bases between them. Germline CDR1 is KGHSH and CDR2 is LQKENI. This CDR3 comprises 14 residues. CDR3 bases: TGTGCCAGCTCACCTTGGGACAACTCCTACGAGCAGTACTTC. Translated: CASSPWDNSYEQYF.

The DNA for the CDR3 is TGTGCCAGCAGTTACTCGATTACTACTGAAGCTTTCTTT. It codes for CASSYSITTEAFF. The chain uses TRBV6-5 and TRBJ1-1; D is uncertain. The CDR3 extends over 13 amino acids. CDR1 is MNHEY and CDR2 is SVGAGI in the germline V gene. Trimming pared 0 bases from V and 5 bases from J, leaving 7 bases between.

The chain has TRBV6-4 and TRBJ2-1, with a weak D call TRBD2 (5 bases). V lost 6 bases to trimming and J lost 4 bases, with 10 bases between them. Germline V gene lookup returns CDR1 MRHNA and CDR2 SNTAGT. CDR3 length: 13 amino acids. CDR3 protein: CASSQTIYNEQFF. The DNA of the CDR3 is TGTGCCAGCAGCCAGACTATTTACAATGAGCAGTTCTTC.

V gene TRBV2 combines with J gene TRBJ2-5; 14 bases fit TRBD2. This CDR3 has 16 residues. The germline V gene encodes CDR1 SNHLY and CDR2 FYNNEI. The V segment lost 7 bases and the J segment 5 bases; nucleotides outside the gene matches: 9. CDR3 sequence reads: CASILGLAGGGETQYF. The CDR3 nucleotides read TGTGCCAGCATCCTCGGACTAGCGGGGGGAGGGGAGACCCAGTACTTC.

This chain joins TRBV3-1 (or the pseudogene TRBV3-2) and TRBJ2-5, with D maybe TRBD1 (7 bases). The CDR3 consists of 14 residues. Germline CDR1 and CDR2: LGHDT and YNNKEL (reference sequence). V gave up 8 bases and J gave up 2 bases, with 15 bases separating them. The CDR3 protein is CASRGGGGQETQYF. The CDR3 DNA reads as TGTGCCAGCCGAGGAGGGGGCGGACAAGAGACCCAGTACTTC.

This clone was detected only a few times. This rearrangement joins TRBV5-1 to TRBJ1-4, with TRBD1 matching 8 bases. V gave up 4 bases and J gave up 1 base; unmatched junction bases: 6. The germline CDR1 and CDR2 sequences are SGHRS and YFSETQ. CDR3 length: 16 residues. The CDR3 spells CASSRQGAVTNEKLFF. CDR3 DNA: TGCGCCAGCAGCCGTCAGGGGGCGGTAACTAATGAAAAACTGTTTTTT.

V is TRBV5-6 and J is TRBJ1-2; D is undetermined. V was shortened by 1 base and J by 2 bases, with 15 bases between the two germline ends. The CDR3 runs 16 residues. The germline CDR1 and CDR2 sequences are SGHDT and YYEEEE. The CDR3 protein is CASSLSAGRGNYGYTF. CDR3 nucleotides: TGTGCCAGCAGCTTGTCGGCTGGGAGAGGCAACTATGGCTACACCTTC.

This chain links TRBV19 with TRBJ1-5, with 8 bases that match TRBD1. Germline V CDR1 and CDR2: LNHDA, SQIVND (reference sequence). J lost 2 bases, V lost 4 bases, and 13 bases had no gene match. CDR3 size: 18 residues. Here the CDR3 DNA reads TGTGCCAGTAGTAACCCTTACAGGGGGTACGCCCGCAATCAGCCCCAGCATTTT. Its protein product is CASSNPYRGYARNQPQHF.

The chain links TRBV24-1 to TRBJ1-5, with 8 bases identical to TRBD1. Germline V gene lookup returns CDR1 KGHDR and CDR2 SFDVKD. This CDR3 has 14 amino acids. With V trimmed by 4 bases and J by 8 bases, 6 bases remained unmatched. The CDR3 nucleotides are TGTGCCACCAGTGAGGACAGGGTCCATGAGCCCCAGCATTTT. It codes for CATSEDRVHEPQHF.

The CDR3 protein is CATSRVAGATNEKLFF. DNA of the CDR3: TGTGCCACCAGCAGAGTGGCCGGCGCAACTAATGAAAAACTGTTTTTT. J is TRBJ1-4 and V is TRBV15; D gene ambiguous. CDR1 is LNHNV, CDR2 YYDKDF, per germline (reference sequence). The CDR3 is 16 residues long. Trimming took off 1 base at V and 0 bases at J, with 9 bases between the two ends.

The V call is TRBV28, the J call TRBJ1-1; TRBD1 matches 7 bases. The CDR3 contains 15 residues. The germline V gene has CDR1 MDHEN and CDR2 SYDVKM. J lost 5 bases, V lost 5 bases, and 11 bases had no gene match. The CDR3 reads CASSPPRGVGTEAFF. DNA of the CDR3: TGTGCCAGCAGTCCCCCCAGGGGGGTGGGGACTGAAGCTTTCTTT.

The chain links TRBV11-3 to TRBJ2-2; possibly TRBD2 for D (6 bases). The V gene lost 5 bases and the J gene lost 5 bases, with 21 bases spanning the gap. The CDR3 runs 17 residues. Germline CDR1 is SGHNT and CDR2 is YENEEA. In nucleotides, the CDR3 is TGTGCCAGCAGCCACCGACTCGGGGGTCTGAGAACCGGGGAGCTGTTTTTT. Residues: CASSHRLGGLRTGELFF.

The chain has TRBV6-4 and TRBJ2-3; D is ambiguous. V lost 2 bases to trimming and J lost 1 base, with 10 bases between them. Per germline, CDR1 MRHNA and CDR2 SNTAGT. CDR3 size: 15 residues. Written as DNA, the CDR3 is TGTGCCAGCAGTGACGCTCCTGGGGGCACAGATACGCAGTATTTT. Translation gives CASSDAPGGTDTQYF.

This clone was seen once. The chain couples TRBV14 to TRBJ2-5; unclear D gene. This CDR3 has 13 residues. Trimming pared 1 base from V and 5 bases from J, leaving 8 bases between. The germline V gene encodes CDR1 SGHDN and CDR2 FVKESK. CDR3 region: CASSQVTGETQYF. CDR3 in DNA: TGTGCCAGCAGCCAAGTGACCGGGGAGACCCAGTACTTC. Full variable domain (outside the CDR3, taken from reference TRBV14 and TRBJ2-5): EAGVTQFPSHSVIEKGQTVTLRCDPISGHDNLYWYRRVMGKEIKFLLHFVKESKQDESGMPNNRFLAERTGGTYSTLKVQPAELEDSGVYFCASSQVTGETQYFGPGTRLLVL.

The chain recombines TRBV6-5 with TRBJ2-7, with TRBD2 matching 8 bases. This CDR3 spans 15 amino acids. Germline V gene data show CDR1 as MNHEY and CDR2 as SVGAGI. V was pared by 11 bases and J by 4 bases, with 16 bases of the junction left unmatched. CDR3 bases: TGTGCCCGCACCCGCGCGGGGACGGGGGGGTACGAGCAGTACTTC. It yields the protein CARTRAGTGGYEQYF.

V and J are TRBV5-1 and TRBJ1-1, with unresolved D. Trimming cost V 3 bases and J 0 bases, with 6 bases left between them. From germline, CDR1 is SGHRS and CDR2 YFSETQ. This CDR3 spans 13 amino acids. CDR3 loop: CASSWGLNTEAFF. The CDR3 coding sequence is TGCGCCAGCAGCTGGGGTCTGAACACTGAAGCTTTCTTT.

This clone was recorded only once. The genes are TRBV7-8 and TRBJ2-3; D gene unclear. V lost 1 base and J lost 2, with 10 bases in between. The CDR3 is 15 amino acids. Germline-derived CDR1 and CDR2 are SGHVS and FQNEAQ. CDR3 sequence: CASSLEPENTDTQYF. DNA of the CDR3: TGTGCCAGCAGCTTAGAACCGGAAAACACAGATACGCAGTATTTT.

The V and J genes are TRBV27 and TRBJ2-1; 8 nucleotides align to TRBD2. The V gene end was trimmed by 8 bases and the J gene end by 8 bases; junction bases not matched to a gene: 8. The length of the CDR3 is 13 residues. Germline lookup yields CDR1 MNHEY and CDR2 SMNVEV (reference sequence). CDR3 bases: TGTGCCAGCGTGCCGGGGGGGCGTGATGAGCAGTTCTTC. Its protein is CASVPGGRDEQFF.

J is TRBJ2-7 and V is TRBV6-2 or TRBV6-3; 7 bases map to TRBD1. The germline V gene encodes CDR1 MNHEY and CDR2 SVGEGT. The trim removed 4 bases at V and 0 bases at J, leaving 6 bases unmatched. The CDR3 totals 15 residues. The CDR3 sequence: CASSSGQANSYEQYF. The CDR3, as DNA: TGTGCCAGCAGTTCCGGACAGGCTAACTCCTACGAGCAGTACTTC.

The J gene is TRBJ2-2, the V gene TRBV3-1 (or the pseudogene TRBV3-2); 8 nucleotides match TRBD2. The V gene end was trimmed by 7 bases and the J gene end by 2 bases; junction bases not matched to a gene: 15. Germline V gives CDR1 LGHDT, CDR2 YNNKEL (reference sequence). CDR3 length: 18 residues. The CDR3 region has the DNA TGTGCCAGCAATCAACTAACAGAGCGGGGGATTAACACCGGGGAGCTGTTTTTT. Encoded protein: CASNQLTERGINTGELFF.